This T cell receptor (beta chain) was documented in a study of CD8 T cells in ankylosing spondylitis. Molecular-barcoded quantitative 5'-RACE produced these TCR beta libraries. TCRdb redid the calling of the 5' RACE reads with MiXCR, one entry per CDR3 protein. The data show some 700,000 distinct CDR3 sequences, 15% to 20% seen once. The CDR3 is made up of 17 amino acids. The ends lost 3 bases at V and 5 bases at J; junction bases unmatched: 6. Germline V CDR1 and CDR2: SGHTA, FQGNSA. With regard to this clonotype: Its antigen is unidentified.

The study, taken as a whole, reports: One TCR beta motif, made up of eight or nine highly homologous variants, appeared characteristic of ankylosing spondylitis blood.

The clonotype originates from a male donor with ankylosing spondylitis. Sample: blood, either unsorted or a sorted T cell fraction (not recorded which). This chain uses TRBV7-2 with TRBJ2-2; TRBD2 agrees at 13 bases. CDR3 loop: CASSLGLAGILTGELFF. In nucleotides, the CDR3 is TGTGCCAGCAGCTTGGGACTAGCGGGGATTTTGACCGGGGAGCTGTTTTTT.